The clone carrying this T cell receptor beta chain was counted a single time. Losses at the gene ends were 5 bases for V and 6 bases for J; bases not matched to a gene: 1. Germline V gene data show CDR1 as LGHDT and CDR2 as YNNKEL (reference sequence). This CDR3 contains 13 residues. This sample is drawn from a study of blood T cell repertoires in COVID-19. Repertoires were generated with immunoSEQ multiplex PCR, while TCRdb's copy carries only in-frame clones and drops some. The sample holds about 130,000 clones, 81% seen once. Sequencing input: peripheral blood. V and J are TRBV3-1 (or the pseudogene TRBV3-2) and TRBJ2-1, with 10 bases lining up with TRBD2. This receptor was obtained from a man between 25 and 39 years old with COVID-19, enrolled during active disease. The CDR3 is CASSRTSGNEQFF. CDR3 DNA sequence: TGTGCCAGCAGCAGGACTAGCGGCAATGAGCAGTTCTTC.